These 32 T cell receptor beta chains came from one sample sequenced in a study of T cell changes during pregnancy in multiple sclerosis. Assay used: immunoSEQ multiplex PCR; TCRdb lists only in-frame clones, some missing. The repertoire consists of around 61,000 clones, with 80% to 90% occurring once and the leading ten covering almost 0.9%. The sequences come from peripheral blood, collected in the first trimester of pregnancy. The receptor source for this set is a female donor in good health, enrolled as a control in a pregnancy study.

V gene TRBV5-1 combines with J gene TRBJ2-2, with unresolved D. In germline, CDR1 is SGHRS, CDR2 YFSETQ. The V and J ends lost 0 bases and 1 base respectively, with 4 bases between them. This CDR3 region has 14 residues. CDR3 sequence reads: CASSLALNTGELFF. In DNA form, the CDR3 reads TGCGCCAGCAGCTTGGCTTTGAACACCGGGGAGCTGTTTTTT. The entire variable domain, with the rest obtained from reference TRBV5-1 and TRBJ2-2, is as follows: KAGVTQTPRYLIKTRGQQVTLSCSPISGHRSVSWYQQTPGQGLQFLFEYFSETQRNKGNFPGRFSGRQFSNSRSEMNVSTLELGDSALYLCASSLALNTGELFFGEGSRLTVL.

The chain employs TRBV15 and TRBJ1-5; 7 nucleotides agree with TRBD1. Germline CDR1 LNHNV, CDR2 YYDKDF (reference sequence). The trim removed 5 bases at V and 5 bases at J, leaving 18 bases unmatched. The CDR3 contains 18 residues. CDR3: CATSGRWGAGGRDQPQHF. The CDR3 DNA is TGTGCCACCAGCGGACGATGGGGAGCAGGGGGTCGCGATCAGCCCCAGCATTTT.

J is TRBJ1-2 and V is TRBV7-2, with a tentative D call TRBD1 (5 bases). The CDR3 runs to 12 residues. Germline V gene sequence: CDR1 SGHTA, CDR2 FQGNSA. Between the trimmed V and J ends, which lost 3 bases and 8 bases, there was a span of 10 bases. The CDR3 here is CASSFRVGGYTF. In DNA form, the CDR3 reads TGTGCCAGCAGCTTCAGGGTTGGAGGCTACACCTTC.

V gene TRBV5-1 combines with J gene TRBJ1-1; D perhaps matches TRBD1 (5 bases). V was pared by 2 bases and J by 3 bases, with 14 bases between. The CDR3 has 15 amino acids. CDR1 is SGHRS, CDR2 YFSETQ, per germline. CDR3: CASSLLPGVDTEAFF. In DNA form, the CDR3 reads TGCGCCAGCAGCTTACTGCCGGGGGTTGACACTGAAGCTTTCTTT.

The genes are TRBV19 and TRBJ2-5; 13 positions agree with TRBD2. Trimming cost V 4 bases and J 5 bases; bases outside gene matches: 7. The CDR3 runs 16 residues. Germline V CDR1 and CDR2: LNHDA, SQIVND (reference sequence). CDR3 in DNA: TGTGCCAGTAGTAGGACTAGCGGGGGACGGGGTGAGACCCAGTACTTC. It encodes CASSRTSGGRGETQYF.

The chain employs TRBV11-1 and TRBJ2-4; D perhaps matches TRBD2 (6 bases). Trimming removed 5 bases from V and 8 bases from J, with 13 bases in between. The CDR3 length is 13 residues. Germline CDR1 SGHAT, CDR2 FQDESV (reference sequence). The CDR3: CASSGRDLDIQYF. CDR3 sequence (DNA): TGTGCCAGCAGCGGGCGGGACCTGGACATTCAGTACTTC.

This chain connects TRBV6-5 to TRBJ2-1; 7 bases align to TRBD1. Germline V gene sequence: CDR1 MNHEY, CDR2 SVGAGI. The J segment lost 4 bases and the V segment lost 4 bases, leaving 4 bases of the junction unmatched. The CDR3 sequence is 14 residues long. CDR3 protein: CASSSGQPYNEQFF. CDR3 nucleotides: TGTGCCAGCAGTTCGGGACAGCCGTACAATGAGCAGTTCTTC.

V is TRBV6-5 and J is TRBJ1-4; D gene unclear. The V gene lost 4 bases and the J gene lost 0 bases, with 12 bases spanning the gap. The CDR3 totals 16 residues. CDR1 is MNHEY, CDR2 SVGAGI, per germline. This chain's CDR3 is CASSSGTVPTNEKLFF. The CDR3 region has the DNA TGTGCCAGCAGTTCCGGTACAGTCCCAACTAATGAAAAACTGTTTTTT.

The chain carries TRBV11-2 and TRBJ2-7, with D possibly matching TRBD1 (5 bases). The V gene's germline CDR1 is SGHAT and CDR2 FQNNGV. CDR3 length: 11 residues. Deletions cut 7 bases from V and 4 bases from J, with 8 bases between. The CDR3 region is CASNRGYEQYF. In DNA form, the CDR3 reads TGTGCCAGCAATAGGGGTTACGAGCAGTACTTC. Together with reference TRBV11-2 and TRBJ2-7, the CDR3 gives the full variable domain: EAGVAQSPRYKIIEKRQSVAFWCNPISGHATLYWYQQILGQGPKLLIQFQNNGVVDDSQLPKDRFSAERLKGVDSTLKIQPAKLEDSAVYLCASNRGYEQYFGPGTRLTVT.

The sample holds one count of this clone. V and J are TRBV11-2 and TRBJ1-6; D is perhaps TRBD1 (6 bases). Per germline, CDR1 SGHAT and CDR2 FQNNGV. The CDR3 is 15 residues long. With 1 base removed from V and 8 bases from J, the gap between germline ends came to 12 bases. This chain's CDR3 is CASSLVSDRYSPLHF. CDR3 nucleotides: TGTGCCAGCAGCTTAGTCTCGGACAGATATTCACCCCTCCACTTT.

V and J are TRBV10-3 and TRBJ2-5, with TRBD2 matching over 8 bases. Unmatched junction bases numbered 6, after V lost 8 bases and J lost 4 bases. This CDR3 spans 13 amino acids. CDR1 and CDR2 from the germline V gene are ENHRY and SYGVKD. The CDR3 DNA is TGTGCCATCGGCGGGGGGCCGTCAGAGACCCAGTACTTC. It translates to CAIGGGPSETQYF.

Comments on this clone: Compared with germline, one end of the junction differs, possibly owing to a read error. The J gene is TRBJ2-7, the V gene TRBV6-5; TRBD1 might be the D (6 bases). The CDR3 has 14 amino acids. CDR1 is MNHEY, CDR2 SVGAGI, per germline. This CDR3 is CASSLDRISYEQHF. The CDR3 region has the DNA TGTGCCAGCAGCCTCGACAGGATCTCCTACGAGCAGCACTTC.

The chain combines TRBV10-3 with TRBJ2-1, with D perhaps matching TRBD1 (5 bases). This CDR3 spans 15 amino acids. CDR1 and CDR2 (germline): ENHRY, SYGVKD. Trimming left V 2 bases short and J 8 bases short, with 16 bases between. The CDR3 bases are TGTGCCATCAGTGAGAACAGGCGTCGTTCCGATGAGCAGTTCTTC. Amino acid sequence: CAISENRRRSDEQFF.

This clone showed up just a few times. The CDR3 reads CASSPSGKIYGYTF. The CDR3 nucleotides read TGTGCCAGTAGTCCTAGCGGGAAAATCTATGGCTACACCTTC. The J gene is TRBJ1-2, the V gene TRBV19; the D is unclear. Trimming removed 5 bases at V and 4 bases at J, with 14 bases between. CDR3 length: 14 amino acids. The germline CDR1 and CDR2 sequences are LNHDA and SQIVND (reference sequence).

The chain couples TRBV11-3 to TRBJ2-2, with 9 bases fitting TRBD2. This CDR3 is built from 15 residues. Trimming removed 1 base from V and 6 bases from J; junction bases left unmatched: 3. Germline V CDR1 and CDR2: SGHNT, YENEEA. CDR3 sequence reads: CASSLGVAGAGELFF. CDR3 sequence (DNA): TGTGCCAGCAGCTTAGGAGTAGCGGGGGCCGGGGAGCTGTTTTTT.

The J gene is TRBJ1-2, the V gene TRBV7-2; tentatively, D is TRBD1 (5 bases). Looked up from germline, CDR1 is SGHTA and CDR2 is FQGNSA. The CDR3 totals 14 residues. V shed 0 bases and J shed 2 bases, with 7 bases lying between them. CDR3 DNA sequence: TGTGCCAGCAGCTTAGCCCGGGGGAACTATGGCTACACCTTC. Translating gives CASSLARGNYGYTF.

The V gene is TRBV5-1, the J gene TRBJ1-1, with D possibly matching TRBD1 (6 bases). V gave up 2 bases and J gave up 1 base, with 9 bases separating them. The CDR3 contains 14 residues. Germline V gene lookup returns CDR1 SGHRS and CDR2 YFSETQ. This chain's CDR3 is CASSLWTANTEAFF. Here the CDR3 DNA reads TGCGCCAGCAGCTTATGGACAGCGAACACTGAAGCTTTCTTT.

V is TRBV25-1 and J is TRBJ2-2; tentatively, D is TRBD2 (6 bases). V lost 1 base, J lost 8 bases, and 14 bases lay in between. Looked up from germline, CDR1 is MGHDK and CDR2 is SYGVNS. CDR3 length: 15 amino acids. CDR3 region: CASSEWGPGTGELFF. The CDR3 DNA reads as TGTGCCAGCAGTGAATGGGGTCCGGGGACTGGGGAGCTGTTTTTT.

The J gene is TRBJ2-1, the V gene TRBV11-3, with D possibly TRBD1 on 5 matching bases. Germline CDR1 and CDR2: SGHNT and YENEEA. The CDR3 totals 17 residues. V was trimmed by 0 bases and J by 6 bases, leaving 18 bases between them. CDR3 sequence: CASSLDVGANPLNEQFF. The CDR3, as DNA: TGTGCCAGCAGCTTAGATGTTGGGGCAAATCCTCTCAATGAGCAGTTCTTC.

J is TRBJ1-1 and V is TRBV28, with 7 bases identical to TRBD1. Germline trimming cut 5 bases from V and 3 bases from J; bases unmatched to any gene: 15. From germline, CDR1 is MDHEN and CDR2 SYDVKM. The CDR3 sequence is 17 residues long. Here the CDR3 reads CASSPNSGTAVDTEAFF. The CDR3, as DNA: TGTGCCAGCAGTCCCAACTCCGGGACAGCGGTTGACACTGAAGCTTTCTTT. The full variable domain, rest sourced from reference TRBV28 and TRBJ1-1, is DVKVTQSSRYLVKRTGEKVFLECVQDMDHENMFWYRQDPGLGLRLIYFSYDVKMKEKGDIPEGYSVSREKKERFSLILESASTNQTSMYLCASSPNSGTAVDTEAFFGQGTRLTVV.

The CDR3 sequence: CASSEETSGGWQRQFF. The CDR3 nucleotides are TGTGCCAGCAGTGAAGAGACTAGCGGGGGGTGGCAAAGGCAGTTCTTC. This rearrangement joins TRBV6-1 to TRBJ2-1; TRBD2 matches at 13 bases. The CDR3 contains 16 residues. Losses at the gene ends were 1 base for V and 12 bases for J; bases not matched to a gene: 9. The germline gives CDR1 MNHNS, CDR2 SASEGT.

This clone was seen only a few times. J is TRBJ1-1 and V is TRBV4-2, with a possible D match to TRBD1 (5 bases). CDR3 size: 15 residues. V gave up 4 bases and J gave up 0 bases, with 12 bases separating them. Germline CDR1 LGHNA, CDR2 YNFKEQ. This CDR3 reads CASSPGAGMNTEAFF. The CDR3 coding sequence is TGTGCCAGCAGCCCCGGAGCAGGGATGAACACTGAAGCTTTCTTT.

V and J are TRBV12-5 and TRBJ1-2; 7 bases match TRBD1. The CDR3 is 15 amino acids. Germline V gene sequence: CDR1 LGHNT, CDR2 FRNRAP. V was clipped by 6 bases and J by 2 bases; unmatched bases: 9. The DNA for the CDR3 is TGTGCTAGTGGCCCGGGACAGCGTATAAACTATGGCTACACCTTC. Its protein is CASGPGQRINYGYTF. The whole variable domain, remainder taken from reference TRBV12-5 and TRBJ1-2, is DARVTQTPRHKVTEMGQEVTMRCQPILGHNTVFWYRQTMMQGLELLAYFRNRAPLDDSGMPKDRFSAEMPDATLATLKIQPSEPRDSAVYFCASGPGQRINYGYTFGSGTRLTVV.

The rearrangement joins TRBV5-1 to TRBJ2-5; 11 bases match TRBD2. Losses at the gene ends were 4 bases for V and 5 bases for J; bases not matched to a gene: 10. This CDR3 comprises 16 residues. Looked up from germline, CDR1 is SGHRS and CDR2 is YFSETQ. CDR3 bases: TGCGCCAGCAGCCCGACCTTAGCGGGGGGGCCGGAGACCCAGTACTTC. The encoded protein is CASSPTLAGGPETQYF.

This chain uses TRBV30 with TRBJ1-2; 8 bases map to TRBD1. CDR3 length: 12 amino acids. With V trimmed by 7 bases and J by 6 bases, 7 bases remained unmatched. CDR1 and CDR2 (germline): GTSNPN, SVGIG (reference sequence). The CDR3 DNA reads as TGTGCCTCCACCCAGGGGGCGGATGGCTACACCTTC. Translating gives CASTQGADGYTF.

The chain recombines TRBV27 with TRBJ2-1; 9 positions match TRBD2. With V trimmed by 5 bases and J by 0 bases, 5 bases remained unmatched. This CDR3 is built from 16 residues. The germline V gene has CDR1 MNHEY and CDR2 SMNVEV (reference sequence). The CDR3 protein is CASSPAGGSSYNEQFF. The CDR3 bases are TGTGCCAGCAGTCCTGCGGGGGGGAGCTCCTACAATGAGCAGTTCTTC.

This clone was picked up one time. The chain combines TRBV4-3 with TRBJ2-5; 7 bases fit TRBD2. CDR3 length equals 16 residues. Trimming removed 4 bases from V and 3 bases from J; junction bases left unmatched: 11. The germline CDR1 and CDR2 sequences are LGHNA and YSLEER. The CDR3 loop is CASSPGRGSGEETQYF. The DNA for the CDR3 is TGCGCCAGCAGCCCCGGTCGGGGGAGCGGGGAAGAGACCCAGTACTTC.

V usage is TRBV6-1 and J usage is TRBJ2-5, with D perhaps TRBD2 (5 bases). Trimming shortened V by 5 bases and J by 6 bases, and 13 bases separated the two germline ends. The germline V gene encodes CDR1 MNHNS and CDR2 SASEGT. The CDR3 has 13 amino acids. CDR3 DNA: TGTGCCAGCAGTTTAAGTCCGGGGAAGACCCAGTACTTC. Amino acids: CASSLSPGKTQYF.

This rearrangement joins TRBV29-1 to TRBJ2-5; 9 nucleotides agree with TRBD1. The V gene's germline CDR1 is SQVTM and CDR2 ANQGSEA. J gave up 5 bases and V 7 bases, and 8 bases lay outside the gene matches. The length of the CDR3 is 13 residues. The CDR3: CSARDRVDETQYF. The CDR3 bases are TGCAGCGCCCGGGACAGGGTCGACGAGACCCAGTACTTC.

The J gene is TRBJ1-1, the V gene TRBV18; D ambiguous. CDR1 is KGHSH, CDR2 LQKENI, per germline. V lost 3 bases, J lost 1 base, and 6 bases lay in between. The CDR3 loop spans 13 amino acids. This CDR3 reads CASSPPGNTEAFF. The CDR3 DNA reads TGTGCCAGCTCACCCCCGGGGAACACTGAAGCTTTCTTT.

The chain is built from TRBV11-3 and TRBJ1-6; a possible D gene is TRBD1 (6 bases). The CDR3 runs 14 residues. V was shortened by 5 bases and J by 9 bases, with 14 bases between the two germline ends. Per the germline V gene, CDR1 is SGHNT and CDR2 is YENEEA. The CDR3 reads CASSPEGGFSPLHF. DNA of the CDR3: TGTGCCAGCAGCCCCGAGGGGGGGTTTTCACCCCTCCACTTT.

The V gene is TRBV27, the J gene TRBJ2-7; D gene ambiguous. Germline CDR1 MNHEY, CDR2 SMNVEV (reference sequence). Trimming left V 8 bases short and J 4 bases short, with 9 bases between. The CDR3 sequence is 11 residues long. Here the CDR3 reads CASERGYEQYF. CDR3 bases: TGTGCCAGCGAGAGAGGATACGAGCAGTACTTC.